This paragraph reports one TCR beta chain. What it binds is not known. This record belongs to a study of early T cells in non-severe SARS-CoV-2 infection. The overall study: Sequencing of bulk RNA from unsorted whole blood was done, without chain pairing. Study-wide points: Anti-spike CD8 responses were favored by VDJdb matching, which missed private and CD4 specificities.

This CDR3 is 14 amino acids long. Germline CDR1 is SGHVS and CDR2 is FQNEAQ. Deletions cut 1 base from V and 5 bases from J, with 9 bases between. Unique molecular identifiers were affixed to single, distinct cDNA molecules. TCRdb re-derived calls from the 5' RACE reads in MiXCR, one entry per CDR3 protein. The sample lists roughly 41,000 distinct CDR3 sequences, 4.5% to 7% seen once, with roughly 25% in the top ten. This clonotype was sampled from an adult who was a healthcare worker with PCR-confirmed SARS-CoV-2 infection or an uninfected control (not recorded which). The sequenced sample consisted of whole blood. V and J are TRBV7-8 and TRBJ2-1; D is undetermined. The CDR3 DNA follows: TGTGCCAGCAGCTTAGGTACACCGAACAATGAGCAGTTCTTC. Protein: CASSLGTPNNEQFF.